These 14 T cell receptor beta chains originate from one sample sequenced in a study of blood T cell repertoires in COVID-19. Produced via immunoSEQ multiplex PCR; TCRdb's table is partial and in-frame only. The sample has roughly 81,000 clones, more than 70% seen once. Sequenced material: peripheral blood. Receptor source: a man older than 75 with active or convalescent COVID-19.

This clone came up a few times. The chain uses TRBV7-3 and TRBJ2-5; 7 bases match TRBD2. J gave up 7 bases and V 0 bases, and 2 bases lay outside the gene matches. Germline CDR1 SGHTA, CDR2 FQGTGA. This CDR3 comprises 13 residues. The CDR3: CASSLTPGGTQYF. In DNA form, the CDR3 reads TGTGCCAGCAGCTTAACGCCGGGGGGGACCCAGTACTTC.

V gene TRBV21-1 combines with J gene TRBJ1-2; TRBD1, the D gene given by the table, was not confirmed from the DNA. TRBV21-1 is classified as a pseudogene. This CDR3 comprises 14 residues. CDR3 sequence (DNA): TGTGCCATCCGTTCGGACAGGGTTTTCTATGGCTACACCTTC. Encoded protein: CAIRSDRVFYGYTF.

This chain uses TRBV5-1 with TRBJ2-2; D gene unclear. Trimming stripped 0 bases from V and 2 bases from J, with 5 bases between. The germline V gene has CDR1 SGHRS and CDR2 YFSETQ. The CDR3 has 14 residues. The DNA for the CDR3 is TGCGCCAGCAGCTTGGAAGCAAACACCGGGGAGCTGTTTTTT. Translated, it gives CASSLEANTGELFF.

The CDR3 here is CATSRDGQGSYYGYTF. The CDR3 DNA reads as TGTGCCACCAGCAGAGACGGGCAGGGCTCCTACTATGGCTACACCTTC. The chain joins TRBV15 to TRBJ1-2; the D gene is possibly TRBD1 (5 bases). The length of the CDR3 is 16 residues. V dropped 0 bases and J dropped 3 bases, with 14 bases sitting between them. Germline loops: CDR1 LNHNV, CDR2 YYDKDF (reference sequence).

CDR3 sequence: CASSEWAIEKLFF. Here the CDR3 DNA reads TGTGCCAGCAGTGAATGGGCTATTGAAAAACTGTTTTTT. V is TRBV25-1 and J is TRBJ1-4; D is uncertain. The V gene lost 1 base and the J gene lost 7 bases, with 7 bases spanning the gap. The V gene's germline CDR1 is MGHDK and CDR2 SYGVNS. The CDR3 length is 13 residues.

V and J are TRBV20-1 and TRBJ2-7; TRBD1 might be the D (6 bases). Germline CDR1 is DFQATT and CDR2 is SNEGSKA (reference sequence). V was trimmed by 3 bases and J by 0 bases, leaving 9 bases between them. The CDR3 is made up of 13 amino acids. CDR3 region: CSASGQSSYEQYF. As DNA, the CDR3 is TGCAGTGCTAGTGGACAGAGCTCCTACGAGCAGTACTTC.

The chain has TRBV5-1 and TRBJ1-6; 12 bases are a match to TRBD1. The CDR3 is 18 amino acids. The J segment lost 6 bases and the V segment lost 2 bases, leaving 9 bases of the junction unmatched. CDR1 and CDR2 from the germline V gene are SGHRS and YFSETQ. The CDR3 region has the DNA TGCGCCAGCAGCTTAAATTCCGGGACAGGGGGCGTTAATTCACCCCTCCACTTT. Amino acids: CASSLNSGTGGVNSPLHF.

This chain joins TRBV7-9 and TRBJ2-7; unclear D gene. CDR1 is SEHNR, CDR2 FQNEAQ, per germline (reference sequence). Deletions cut 1 base from V and 2 bases from J, with 12 bases between. There are 15 residues in the CDR3. Written as DNA, the CDR3 is TGTGCCAGCAGCTTAGTCCCGGGTTGGGCCTACGAGCAGTACTTC. Translated: CASSLVPGWAYEQYF.

This chain joins TRBV5-1 and TRBJ2-2, with D possibly TRBD1 on 6 matching bases. In germline, CDR1 is SGHRS, CDR2 YFSETQ. The CDR3 is 15 amino acids. The V end was cut by 0 bases, the J end by 8 bases, with 14 bases between. Written as DNA, the CDR3 is TGCGCCAGCAGCTTGGAAGGGGGACAAGGAGGGGAGCTGTTTTTT. Protein product: CASSLEGGQGGELFF. Based on the CDR3 plus reference TRBV5-1 and TRBJ2-2, the full variable domain is KAGVTQTPRYLIKTRGQQVTLSCSPISGHRSVSWYQQTPGQGLQFLFEYFSETQRNKGNFPGRFSGRQFSNSRSEMNVSTLELGDSALYLCASSLEGGQGGELFFGEGSRLTVL.

The chain uses TRBV6-2 or TRBV6-3 and TRBJ2-4, with TRBD1 matching over 9 bases. The CDR3 sequence is 14 residues long. The germline V gene encodes CDR1 MNHEY and CDR2 SVGEGT. Trimming at V came to 2 bases and at J to 9 bases, leaving 5 bases not matched to a gene. CDR3 region: CASSYRGQGGIQYF. The DNA for the CDR3 is TGTGCCAGCAGTTACAGGGGACAGGGAGGCATTCAGTACTTC.

The rearrangement uses TRBV7-9 and TRBJ1-5; 8 nucleotides line up with TRBD1. The V gene end was trimmed by 1 base and the J gene end by 6 bases; junction bases not matched to a gene: 5. The CDR3 runs 15 residues. Germline V CDR1 and CDR2: SEHNR, FQNEAQ (reference sequence). CDR3 in amino acids: CASSLGGQVLQPQHF. CDR3 nucleotide sequence: TGTGCCAGCAGCTTAGGGGGACAGGTGCTTCAGCCCCAGCATTTT.

The V gene is TRBV30, the J gene TRBJ2-1; D is ambiguous. The CDR3 is made up of 11 amino acids. Germline values: CDR1 GTSNPN, CDR2 SVGIG (reference sequence). Trimming pared 1 base from V and 10 bases from J, leaving 8 bases between. CDR3 loop: CAWSGRGEQFF. CDR3 DNA: TGTGCCTGGAGTGGTAGAGGAGAGCAGTTCTTC.

The chain combines TRBV23-1 with TRBJ2-7; 7 nucleotides align to TRBD1. TRBV23-1 is an ORF, and what it does is uncertain. V lost 4 bases, J lost 0 bases, and 6 bases stayed unmatched. The CDR3 has 15 residues. The CDR3 DNA follows: TGCGCCAGCAGTCCCCCCCGGGACAGCTCCTACGAGCAGTACTTC. This sequence encodes CASSPPRDSSYEQYF.

The V gene is TRBV30, the J gene TRBJ2-7; tentatively, D is TRBD2 (5 bases). Trimming took off 2 bases at V and 12 bases at J, with 14 bases between the two ends. The CDR3 covers 11 residues. CDR1 and CDR2 (germline): GTSNPN, SVGIG (reference sequence). CDR3 in DNA: TGTGCCTGGAGTTCACGAGGACTCCTGTACTTC. Protein product: CAWSSRGLLYF.